A single sample gave rise to the 5 T cell receptor beta chains below, sequenced in a study of cytomegalovirus exposure and HLA in healthy donors. The PCR had 60 Vbeta and 13 Jbeta primers. Libraries were prepared by immunoSEQ multiplex PCR; TCRdb keeps only in-frame clonotypes and omits some of them. The data show tens of thousands of clones, about 80% seen once. Sequences were obtained from PBMCs. The source is a woman aged 18-35 years in good health and CMV-seropositive.

CDR3 in amino acids: CASSSGSGANVLTF. The CDR3 nucleotides read TGCGCCAGCAGCTCAGGCTCTGGGGCCAACGTCCTGACTTTC. This rearrangement joins TRBV5-1 to TRBJ2-6; no clear D gene. The CDR3 contains 14 residues. Germline loops: CDR1 SGHRS, CDR2 YFSETQ. The V end lost 3 bases, the J end lost 0 bases, and 4 bases lay between the germline ends. The whole variable domain, filled in from reference TRBV5-1 and TRBJ2-6, reads KAGVTQTPRYLIKTRGQQVTLSCSPISGHRSVSWYQQTPGQGLQFLFEYFSETQRNKGNFPGRFSGRQFSNSRSEMNVSTLELGDSALYLCASSSGSGANVLTFGAGSRLTVL.

The rearrangement joins TRBV19 to TRBJ1-5; D is ambiguous. This CDR3 is built from 14 residues. Trimming stripped 3 bases from V and 6 bases from J, with 12 bases between. CDR1 LNHDA and CDR2 SQIVND come from the germline V gene (reference sequence). CDR3 in amino acids: CASSIIAGTQPQHF. Here the CDR3 DNA reads TGTGCCAGTAGTATTATCGCGGGTACTCAGCCCCAGCATTTT.

The V call is TRBV21-1, the J call TRBJ2-7; TRBD1, the table's D call, was not compared with the DNA. TRBV21-1 counts as a pseudogene. The CDR3 consists of 15 residues. In DNA form, the CDR3 reads TGTGCCAGCAGCAAAGGGGGGCAGGGGACCTACGAGCAGTACTTC. Amino acids: CASSKGGQGTYEQYF.

V usage is TRBV28 and J usage is TRBJ2-2; 8 bases are a match to TRBD1. Germline values: CDR1 MDHEN, CDR2 SYDVKM. The CDR3 covers 17 residues. The V segment lost 9 bases and the J segment 2 bases; nucleotides outside the gene matches: 14. DNA for the CDR3: TGTGCCAGTAAAGATAGGAGACAGGGGAGAAACACCGGGGAGCTGTTTTTT. This translates into CASKDRRQGRNTGELFF.

The gene calls are TRBV27 and TRBJ1-1, with D possibly TRBD1 on 5 matching bases. The CDR3 length is 14 residues. The germline CDR1 and CDR2 sequences are MNHEY and SMNVEV (reference sequence). V lost 6 bases and J lost 5, with 16 bases in between. The CDR3 protein is CASRKQEMRTEAFF. The CDR3 DNA sequence: TGTGCCAGCAGAAAACAGGAAATGAGGACTGAAGCTTTCTTT.